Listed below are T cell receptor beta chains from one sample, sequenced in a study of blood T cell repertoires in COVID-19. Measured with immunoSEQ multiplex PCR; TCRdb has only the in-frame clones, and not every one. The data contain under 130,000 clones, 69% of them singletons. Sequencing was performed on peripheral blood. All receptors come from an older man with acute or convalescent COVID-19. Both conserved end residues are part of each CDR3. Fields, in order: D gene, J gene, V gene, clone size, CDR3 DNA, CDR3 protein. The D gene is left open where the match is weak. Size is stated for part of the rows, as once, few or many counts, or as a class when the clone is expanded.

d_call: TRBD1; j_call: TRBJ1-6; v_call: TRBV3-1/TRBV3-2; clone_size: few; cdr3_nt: TGTGCCAGCAGCCCTTGGGACAGAGATAATTCACCCCTCCACTTT; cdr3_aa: CASSPWDRDNSPLHF
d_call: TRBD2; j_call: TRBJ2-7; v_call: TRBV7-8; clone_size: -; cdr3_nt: TGTGCCAGCAGCTTAGGCGGGAGGGTCTACGAGCAGTACTTC; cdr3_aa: CASSLGGRVYEQYF
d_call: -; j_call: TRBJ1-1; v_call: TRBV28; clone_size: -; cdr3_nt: TGTGCCAGCACCATTGGGGGGGCCAGAGCCTACACTGAAGCTTTCTTT; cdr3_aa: CASTIGGARAYTEAFF
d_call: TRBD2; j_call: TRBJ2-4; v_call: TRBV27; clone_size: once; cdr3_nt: TGTGCCAGCACAACTAGCGGGAGGGCCTTGGACATTCAGTACTTC; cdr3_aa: CASTTSGRALDIQYF
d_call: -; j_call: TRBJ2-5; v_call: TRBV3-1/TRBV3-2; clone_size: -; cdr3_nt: TGTGCCAGGATGGAAGAGCGGCCGAGCCGAGGGACCCAGTACTTC; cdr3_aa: CARMEERPSRGTQYF
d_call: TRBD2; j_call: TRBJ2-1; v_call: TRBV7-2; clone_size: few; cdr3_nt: TGTGCCAGCAGCTTAGAAGTAGCGGGAGATATCTACAATGAGCAGTTCTTC; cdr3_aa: CASSLEVAGDIYNEQFF
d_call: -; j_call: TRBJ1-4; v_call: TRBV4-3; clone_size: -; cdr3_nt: TGCGCCAGCAGCCAAGAAGGCCAGGGGAATGAAAAACTGTTTTTT; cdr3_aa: CASSQEGQGNEKLFF
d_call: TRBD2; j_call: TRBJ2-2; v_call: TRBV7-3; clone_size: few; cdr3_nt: TGTGCCAGCAGACTTACTAGCGGGAACACCGGGGAGCTGTTTTTT; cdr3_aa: CASRLTSGNTGELFF
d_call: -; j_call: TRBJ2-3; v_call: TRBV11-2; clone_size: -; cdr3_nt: TGTGCCAGCAGCTTAGGGGCCTACACAGATACGCAGTATTTT; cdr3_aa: CASSLGAYTDTQYF
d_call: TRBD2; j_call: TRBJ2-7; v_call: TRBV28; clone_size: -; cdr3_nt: TGTGCCAGCAGTTCGCCGGGACTAGCTAGGTACGAGCAGTACTTC; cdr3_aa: CASSSPGLARYEQYF
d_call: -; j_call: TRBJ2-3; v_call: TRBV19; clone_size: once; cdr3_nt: TGTGCCAGTAGTGCTCCACGGGGGAGAGGGACAGATACGCAGTATTTT; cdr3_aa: CASSAPRGRGTDTQYF
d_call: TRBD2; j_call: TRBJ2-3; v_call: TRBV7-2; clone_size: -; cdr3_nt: TGTGCCAGCAGCTTCGGACTAGCAGCAGATACGCAGTATTTT; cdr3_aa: CASSFGLAADTQYF
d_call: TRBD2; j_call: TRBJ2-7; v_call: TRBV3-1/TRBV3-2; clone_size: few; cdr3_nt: TGTGCCAGCAGCCACGGGACTAGCTTCGACGAGCAGTACTTC; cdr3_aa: CASSHGTSFDEQYF